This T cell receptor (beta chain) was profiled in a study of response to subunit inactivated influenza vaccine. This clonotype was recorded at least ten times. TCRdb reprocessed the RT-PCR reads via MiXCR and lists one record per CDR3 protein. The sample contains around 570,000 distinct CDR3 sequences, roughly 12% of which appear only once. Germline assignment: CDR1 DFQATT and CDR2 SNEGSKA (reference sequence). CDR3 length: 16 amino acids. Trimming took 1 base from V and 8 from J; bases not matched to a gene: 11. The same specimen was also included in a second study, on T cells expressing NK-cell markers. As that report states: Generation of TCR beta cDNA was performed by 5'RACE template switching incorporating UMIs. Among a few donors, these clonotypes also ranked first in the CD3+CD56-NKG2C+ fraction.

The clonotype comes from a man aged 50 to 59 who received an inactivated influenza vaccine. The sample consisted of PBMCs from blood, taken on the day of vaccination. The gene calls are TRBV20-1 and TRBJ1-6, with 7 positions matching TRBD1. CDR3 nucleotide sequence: TGCAGTGCTAGAGGCCCAGGGGGAAACTCTCATTCACCCCTCCACTTT. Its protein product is CSARGPGGNSHSPLHF.